This T cell receptor (beta chain) was identified in a study of blood T cell repertoires in COVID-19. The wider study: Researchers got acute and convalescent COVID-19 samples from the United States, Italy and Spain. The cDNA or gDNA used as material had been derived from T cells, B-cell-depleted T cells, or PBMCs.

How the authors handled the data: Amplification with reference gene primers provided the estimates of nucleated cell counts. Here immunoSEQ multiplex PCR was the method, and the copy in TCRdb shows in-frame clones only, minus some. Clone size and V and J calls were adopted from that table, with D and trimming inferred from the DNA. The sample lists over 120,000 clones, approximately 88% seen once, with roughly 4.5% in the top ten. Input material: peripheral blood. The origin of this receptor is a human donor in a cohort sampled during active COVID-19.

The CDR3: CASSAQIQGSYGYTF. CDR3 sequence (DNA): TGTGCCAGCTCAGCCCAGATTCAGGGTTCCTATGGCTACACCTTC. J is TRBJ1-2 and V is TRBV18; a possible D gene is TRBD1 (5 bases). Germline V gene sequence: CDR1 KGHSH, CDR2 LQKENI. The CDR3 contains 15 residues. The germline V and J ends were trimmed by 5 bases and 4 bases, with 17 bases remaining between them. Based on the CDR3 plus reference TRBV18 and TRBJ1-2, the full variable domain is NAGVMQNPRHLVRRRGQEARLRCSPMKGHSHVYWYRQLPEEGLKFMVYLQKENIIDESGMPKERFSAEFPKEGPSILRIQQVVRGDSAAYFCASSAQIQGSYGYTFGSGTRLTVV.